What follows are 21 T cell receptor beta chains derived from one specimen sequenced in a study of T cells in Graves' hyperthyroidism and ophthalmopathy. Template material for amplifying TCR beta CDR3 regions consisted of RNA transcripts. The TCR CDR3 was amplified in a first-round RT-PCR using the HTBI primer set. TCRdb used MiXCR to reprocess the multiplex PCR reads, holding one entry per CDR3 protein. The table records around 500,000 distinct CDR3 sequences, around 13% of them present only once. The sequenced sample consisted of blood. Receptor source: a woman aged 40 to 55 with Graves' hyperthyroidism.

This clonotype was counted at least ten times. CDR3 in DNA: TGTGCCAGCAGTAGACTAGCGGGAGGTGCAGATACGCAGTATTTT. Translation gives CASSRLAGGADTQYF. The chain couples TRBV2 to TRBJ2-3, with 13 bases matching TRBD2. V shed 5 bases, J shed 4 bases, and the junction held 3 bases outside the gene matches. Germline CDR1 and CDR2: SNHLY and FYNNEI. The CDR3 covers 15 residues. Variable domain in full (rest from reference TRBV2 and TRBJ2-3): EPEVTQTPSHQVTQMGQEVILRCVPISNHLYFYWYRQILGQKVEFLVSFYNNEISEKSEIFDDQFSVERPDGSNFTLKIRSTKLEDSAMYFCASSRLAGGADTQYFGPGTRLTVL.

The table lists this clonotype with many counts. The V call is TRBV15, the J call TRBJ2-7, with 7 bases matching TRBD2. There are 15 residues in the CDR3. Germline trimming cut 1 base from V and 5 bases from J; bases unmatched to any gene: 8. Germline V lookup: CDR1 LNHNV, CDR2 YYDKDF (reference sequence). DNA of the CDR3: TGTGCCACCAGCAGAGGAGGCGGGAGTTTAGACGAGCAGTACTTC. Translated: CATSRGGGSLDEQYF.

The sample holds many counts of this clonotype. The CDR3 is CASSLNPAQNTEAFF. For the CDR3, the DNA is TGTGCCAGCAGTTTAAACCCCGCTCAGAACACTGAAGCTTTCTTT. The chain employs TRBV28 and TRBJ1-1; D is unclear. The V end lost 2 bases, the J end lost 1 base, and 11 bases lay between the germline ends. The CDR3 sequence is 15 residues long. The germline V gene has CDR1 MDHEN and CDR2 SYDVKM.

The chain uses TRBV4-1 and TRBJ2-1; possible D gene TRBD2, 6 bases. The V gene's germline CDR1 is MGHRA and CDR2 YSYEKL. V lost 4 bases and J 9 bases, leaving 16 bases between the germline ends. The CDR3 is 14 amino acids. In DNA, the CDR3 is TGCGCCAGCAGCCCGGGACTCTACCCCAGTGAGCAGTTCTTC. Its protein product is CASSPGLYPSEQFF.

Many counts were recorded for this clonotype. The chain joins TRBV7-9 to TRBJ2-3; 9 bases are shared with TRBD2. With 6 bases clipped from V and 3 bases from J, the junction kept 7 bases outside the gene matches. The length of the CDR3 is 15 residues. Germline values: CDR1 SEHNR, CDR2 FQNEAQ (reference sequence). Written as DNA, the CDR3 is TGTGCCAGCAGGAATAGCGGGAGTGTTACAGATACGCAGTATTTT. It encodes CASRNSGSVTDTQYF.

This clonotype was observed a few times. The chain carries TRBV30 and TRBJ2-1; TRBD2 matches 16 bases. Per the germline V gene, CDR1 is GTSNPN and CDR2 is SVGIG (reference sequence). Trimming at V came to 3 bases and at J to 4 bases, leaving 0 bases not matched to a gene. The CDR3 contains 15 residues. In DNA form, the CDR3 reads TGTGCCTGGAGGGGACTAGCGGGAGGGTACAATGAGCAGTTCTTC. It codes for CAWRGLAGGYNEQFF.

This clonotype has just a few counts. V gene TRBV2 combines with J gene TRBJ1-4, with D maybe TRBD1 (5 bases). This CDR3 is 15 amino acids long. Per the germline V gene, CDR1 is SNHLY and CDR2 is FYNNEI. Trimming cost V 5 bases and J 0 bases, with 10 bases left between them. The CDR3 DNA reads TGTGCCAGCAGTTACGACAGATCAACTAATGAAAAACTGTTTTTT. Protein sequence: CASSYDRSTNEKLFF.

The V call is TRBV2, the J call TRBJ2-1; 10 bases are a match to TRBD2. V lost 3 bases and J lost 5; bases outside the gene matches: 10. The CDR3 runs to 17 residues. The germline gives CDR1 SNHLY, CDR2 FYNNEI. The CDR3 nucleotides are TGTGCCAGCAGTGATTTGGCCGGGACTAGCGTCAACAATGAGCAGTTCTTC. The encoded protein is CASSDLAGTSVNNEQFF.

This clonotype has just a few counts. The chain joins TRBV6-1 to TRBJ2-1; perhaps D is TRBD1 or TRBD2 (5 bases each). Germline values: CDR1 MNHNS, CDR2 SASEGT. The CDR3 spans 19 residues. V dropped 1 base and J dropped 3 bases, with 22 bases sitting between them. CDR3 region: CASSEEWAGEGLFYNEQFF. In nucleotides, the CDR3 is TGTGCCAGCAGTGAAGAGTGGGCAGGTGAGGGGCTTTTCTACAATGAGCAGTTCTTC.

This clonotype was seen at least ten times. The CDR3 coding sequence is TGTGCCAGCAGTGATCTGTCGGAGCAGTTCTTC. Translating gives CASSDLSEQFF. The chain is built from TRBV2 and TRBJ2-1, with D uncertain. The length of the CDR3 is 11 residues. In germline, CDR1 is SNHLY, CDR2 FYNNEI. Trimming took 3 bases from V and 10 from J, leaving 7 bases between them. Full variable domain (rest looked up from reference TRBV2 and TRBJ2-1): EPEVTQTPSHQVTQMGQEVILRCVPISNHLYFYWYRQILGQKVEFLVSFYNNEISEKSEIFDDQFSVERPDGSNFTLKIRSTKLEDSAMYFCASSDLSEQFFGPGTRLTVL.

This clonotype occurred many times. The V and J genes are TRBV5-1 and TRBJ2-1; 9 bases map to TRBD1. J gave up 7 bases and V 0 bases, and 5 bases lay outside the gene matches. This CDR3 is built from 15 residues. CDR1 and CDR2 (germline): SGHRS, YFSETQ. The chain's CDR3 is CASSLDRGRMNEQFF. For the CDR3, the DNA is TGCGCCAGCAGCTTGGACAGGGGGCGGATGAATGAGCAGTTCTTC.

This clonotype was detected only a few times. This chain joins TRBV11-2 and TRBJ1-1; D is ambiguous. V lost 2 bases and J 5 bases, leaving 18 bases between the germline ends. In germline, CDR1 is SGHAT, CDR2 FQNNGV. There are 16 residues in the CDR3. The CDR3 coding sequence is TGTGCCAGCAGCTTAAGTATCTCCAGGAGATCGACTGAAGCTTTCTTT. Protein: CASSLSISRRSTEAFF.

This clonotype came up many times. The chain recombines TRBV28 with TRBJ2-1; D is ambiguous. The germline CDR1 and CDR2 sequences are MDHEN and SYDVKM. CDR3 size: 12 residues. The V gene lost 4 bases and the J gene lost 7 bases, with 8 bases spanning the gap. CDR3 bases: TGTGCCAGCAGTTCCTCTGATAATGAGCAGTTCTTC. This gives the protein CASSSSDNEQFF. The whole variable domain, filled in from reference TRBV28 and TRBJ2-1, reads DVKVTQSSRYLVKRTGEKVFLECVQDMDHENMFWYRQDPGLGLRLIYFSYDVKMKEKGDIPEGYSVSREKKERFSLILESASTNQTSMYLCASSSSDNEQFFGPGTRLTVL.

The V gene is TRBV18, the J gene TRBJ2-7; D gene unclear. The V and J ends lost 2 bases and 0 bases respectively, with 11 bases between them. This CDR3 is 15 amino acids long. CDR1 is KGHSH and CDR2 is LQKENI in the germline V gene. CDR3 in DNA: TGTGCCAGCTCACCATTCCCGGAGACCTCCTACGAGCAGTACTTC. This encodes CASSPFPETSYEQYF.

This clonotype was counted many times. V usage is TRBV29-1 and J usage is TRBJ2-1, with 8 bases identical to TRBD2. This CDR3 contains 14 residues. Germline V gene sequence: CDR1 SQVTM, CDR2 ANQGSEA. Trimming cost V 1 base and J 7 bases; bases outside gene matches: 6. The CDR3 is CSVEGAGAVNEQFF. The CDR3 DNA reads TGCAGCGTTGAAGGAGCGGGAGCAGTAAATGAGCAGTTCTTC.

This clonotype has a count of ten or more. The rearrangement uses TRBV11-2 and TRBJ2-3, with a possible D match to TRBD2 (6 bases). Germline V gene data show CDR1 as SGHAT and CDR2 as FQNNGV. CDR3 length: 16 amino acids. The V end was cut by 0 bases, the J end by 1 base, with 11 bases between. The CDR3 spells CASSLDRASGTDTQYF. DNA of the CDR3: TGTGCCAGCAGCTTAGATCGGGCTAGCGGCACAGATACGCAGTATTTT.

This chain connects TRBV5-6 to TRBJ2-7; D is ambiguous. The CDR3 runs to 13 residues. Germline loops: CDR1 SGHDT, CDR2 YYEEEE. V lost 9 bases to trimming and J lost 5 bases, with 18 bases between them. CDR3 amino acids: CATKESQAHEQYF. The CDR3 coding sequence is TGTGCCACCAAAGAATCTCAGGCCCACGAGCAGTACTTC. The full variable domain, rest sourced from reference TRBV5-6 and TRBJ2-7, is DAGVTQSPTHLIKTRGQQVTLRCSPKSGHDTVSWYQQALGQGPQFIFQYYEEEERQRGNFPDRFSGHQFPNYSSELNVNALLLGDSALYLCATKESQAHEQYFGPGTRLTVT.

There are a few counts of this clonotype. V is TRBV7-3 and J is TRBJ1-2; 7 bases fit TRBD1. The CDR3 is 13 amino acids. J lost 8 bases, V lost 5 bases, and 8 bases had no gene match. Germline V lookup: CDR1 SGHTA, CDR2 FQGTGA. Here the CDR3 DNA reads TGTGCCAGCAGCCACCGAACAGGGGAGGGCTACACCTTC. Protein: CASSHRTGEGYTF.

In its sample, this clonotype was seen many times. The CDR3 sequence is CASSFDPEGSTDTQYF. The CDR3 bases are TGCGCCAGCAGCTTCGATCCGGAGGGGAGCACAGATACGCAGTATTTT. The rearrangement uses TRBV5-1 and TRBJ2-3; TRBD2 is a possible D gene (6 bases). This CDR3 has 16 amino acids. Per the germline V gene, CDR1 is SGHRS and CDR2 is YFSETQ. V was trimmed by 2 bases and J by 0 bases, leaving 13 bases between them. Drawing the rest from reference TRBV5-1 and TRBJ2-3, the complete variable domain is KAGVTQTPRYLIKTRGQQVTLSCSPISGHRSVSWYQQTPGQGLQFLFEYFSETQRNKGNFPGRFSGRQFSNSRSEMNVSTLELGDSALYLCASSFDPEGSTDTQYFGPGTRLTVL.

In this sample, this clonotype turned up many times. The chain links TRBV6-5 to TRBJ2-1; D might be TRBD2 (5 bases). The CDR3 is 15 amino acids. The V gene lost 0 bases and the J gene lost 1 base, with 7 bases spanning the gap. Germline V CDR1 and CDR2: MNHEY, SVGAGI. The CDR3 region has the DNA TGTGCCAGCAGTTACTCCTCGGGGTCCTACAATGAGCAGTTCTTC. Protein: CASSYSSGSYNEQFF.

At least ten counts were recorded for this clonotype. A much larger clone lies one base from this, so it may be a read error. The rearrangement links TRBV11-2 to TRBJ2-1; D is unresolved. The CDR3 sequence is 12 residues long. V was clipped by 1 base and J by 8 bases, with 6 bases between them. In germline, CDR1 is SGHAT, CDR2 FQNNGV. For the CDR3, the DNA is TGTGCCAGCAGCTTAGGGGGTCATGAGCAGTTCTTC. Translated: CASSLGGHEQFF.